This TCR beta chain is from a study of blood T cell repertoires in COVID-19. As processed by the authors: Reference gene primers were amplified, and this amplification served to estimate nucleated cell counts. Produced via immunoSEQ multiplex PCR; TCRdb's table is partial and in-frame only. Clone size and the V and J calls come from that table; the DNA yielded D and trimming. Of over 200,000 clones detected, around four fifths appear once; the ten largest clones hold about 8.1%. Trimming cost V 3 bases and J 13 bases, with 21 bases left between them. Germline assignment: CDR1 KGHSH and CDR2 LQKENI. The CDR3 is 15 residues long.

The sample taken for sequencing was peripheral blood. V gene TRBV18 combines with J gene TRBJ2-2; possibly TRBD1 for D (6 bases). This TCR was sampled from a woman aged 50 to 60 with acute or convalescent COVID-19. The CDR3, as DNA: TGTGCCAGCTCACCTTTTGACAGGTCTCTTCGGGGGCTGTTTTTT. Translated: CASSPFDRSLRGLFF.